The TCR beta chain described here comes from a study of shared clonotypes between healthy human individuals. Only in-frame clones appear in the TCRdb table, and some are missing; sequencing was by immunoSEQ multiplex PCR. The profile shows about 2.3 million clones, 85% to 95% of them singletons. Trimming cost V 1 base and J 6 bases, with 15 bases left between them. This CDR3 contains 15 residues. Germline-derived CDR1 and CDR2 are LNHDA and SQIVND (reference sequence). V usage is TRBV19 and J usage is TRBJ1-1; tentatively, D is TRBD1 (5 bases). The specimen was naive CD4+ T cells from PBMCs. Subset in this sample: CD45RA+ positively selected. This sequence originates from a man aged 18 to 29 in good health. Some clones in this sample may be carry-over from other donors' samples. CDR3: CASSIVDRLAPEAFF. Here the CDR3 DNA reads TGTGCCAGTAGTATAGTAGACAGACTAGCGCCTGAAGCTTTCTTT.